The 9 T cell receptor beta chains presented below share a single source sample, sequenced in a study of CD8 T cells in ankylosing spondylitis. These receptors have no identified antigens. Study-wide results and caveats: Ankylosing spondylitis blood appeared to carry a characteristic TCR beta motif of several highly homologous variants.

TCRdb analysed the 5' RACE reads with MiXCR anew, one entry per CDR3 protein. The top ten clones hold about 42% of a sample with over 200,000 distinct CDR3 sequences, 18% of them seen once. Sequencing was carried out using blood, either unsorted or a sorted T cell fraction (not recorded which). These receptors all come from a male donor with ankylosing spondylitis.

The chain has TRBV9 and TRBJ1-4; TRBD1 matches 8 bases. This CDR3 comprises 15 residues. Germline-derived CDR1 and CDR2 are SGDLS and YYNGEE. Trimming removed 3 bases from V and 1 base from J; junction bases left unmatched: 2. The CDR3 region is CASSGTGGTNEKLFF. CDR3 DNA sequence: TGTGCCAGCAGCGGAACAGGGGGAACTAATGAAAAACTGTTTTTT.

The chain employs TRBV4-1 and TRBJ1-4; D is possibly TRBD1 (6 bases). Germline V CDR1 and CDR2: MGHRA, YSYEKL. This CDR3 spans 17 amino acids. Trimming stripped 5 bases from V and 0 bases from J, with 16 bases between. Written as DNA, the CDR3 is TGCGCCAGCAGCAGACCAGGGACACCCGCAACTAATGAAAAACTGTTTTTT. It encodes CASSRPGTPATNEKLFF.

The chain carries TRBV27 and TRBJ2-7, with D possibly TRBD1 on 6 matching bases. Germline V gives CDR1 MNHEY, CDR2 SMNVEV (reference sequence). V gave up 2 bases and J gave up 7 bases, with 12 bases separating them. CDR3 length equals 13 residues. The CDR3 nucleotides are TGTGCCAGCAGTTTAATAGGGGGTGGGGAGCAGTACTTC. This sequence encodes CASSLIGGGEQYF.

This clonotype has ten or more counts. The chain carries TRBV6-1 and TRBJ1-5, with TRBD1 as a possible D gene (5 bases). Deletions cut 5 bases from V and 5 bases from J, with 13 bases between. CDR1 and CDR2 from the germline V gene are MNHNS and SASEGT. The CDR3 has 14 residues. In nucleotides, the CDR3 is TGTGCCAGCAGTAGCGGGGGGTCCCATCAGCCCCAGCATTTT. Translation gives CASSSGGSHQPQHF.

This sequence joins TRBV15 and TRBJ2-7; perhaps D is TRBD1 or TRBD2 (6 bases each). Germline V gives CDR1 LNHNV, CDR2 YYDKDF (reference sequence). The CDR3 runs 15 residues. Trimming removed 0 bases from V and 4 bases from J, with 13 bases in between. CDR3 nucleotide sequence: TGTGCCACCAGCAGAGACGGCGGGACACCGTACGAGCAGTACTTC. Its translation: CATSRDGGTPYEQYF.

This clonotype was picked up a small number of times. CDR3 DNA sequence: TGCAGTGCTAGAGTGAGGTTCTGGGATGGCACAGATACGCAGTATTTT. Translation gives CSARVRFWDGTDTQYF. The chain joins TRBV20-1 to TRBJ2-3; D unresolved. Looked up from germline, CDR1 is DFQATT and CDR2 is SNEGSKA (reference sequence). Trimming left V 1 base short and J 1 base short, with 15 bases between. The CDR3 is 16 residues long.

The chain recombines TRBV7-9 with TRBJ1-3; D unresolved. The CDR3 is 16 amino acids. Trimming removed 5 bases from V and 4 bases from J, with 18 bases in between. Germline V lookup: CDR1 SEHNR, CDR2 FQNEAQ (reference sequence). The CDR3 loop reads CASSPGLGGRGNTIYF. The CDR3 region has the DNA TGTGCCAGCAGCCCTGGACTTGGCGGTAGGGGAAACACCATATATTTT.

The V call is TRBV5-1, the J call TRBJ2-3; D is unresolved. V lost 7 bases and J lost 6, with 6 bases in between. CDR3 size: 10 residues. The V gene's germline CDR1 is SGHRS and CDR2 YFSETQ. In nucleotides, the CDR3 is TGCGCCAGCGCCCGCGATACGCAGTATTTT. Its translation: CASARDTQYF.

This clonotype was detected ten times or more. The chain joins TRBV25-1 to TRBJ2-7; tentative D call: TRBD1 (5 bases). Trimming left V 5 bases short and J 3 bases short, with 11 bases between. CDR3 size: 13 residues. Germline CDR1 MGHDK, CDR2 SYGVNS. The CDR3 region has the DNA TGTGCCAGCAGTACGACAGAGTTCTACGAGCAGTACTTC. Its translation is CASSTTEFYEQYF.